Given below is one TCR beta chain in context. The data were obtained in a study of shared clonotypes between healthy human individuals. Only in-frame clones appear in the TCRdb table, and some are missing; sequencing was by immunoSEQ multiplex PCR. This table holds a few million clones, around nine tenths found once. The source material was naive CD4+ T cells sorted from blood. Noted subset: CD45RA+ positively selected. This TCR derives from a man younger than 35 in good health.

This CDR3 is CSAVGVGTGYEQYF. In DNA, the CDR3 is TGCAGCGCTGTGGGGGTTGGGACAGGGTACGAGCAGTACTTC. V usage is TRBV29-1 and J usage is TRBJ2-7; 9 bases map to TRBD1. CDR1 is SQVTM, CDR2 ANQGSEA, per germline. The CDR3 has 14 amino acids. V lost 7 bases and J lost 4; bases outside the gene matches: 11.